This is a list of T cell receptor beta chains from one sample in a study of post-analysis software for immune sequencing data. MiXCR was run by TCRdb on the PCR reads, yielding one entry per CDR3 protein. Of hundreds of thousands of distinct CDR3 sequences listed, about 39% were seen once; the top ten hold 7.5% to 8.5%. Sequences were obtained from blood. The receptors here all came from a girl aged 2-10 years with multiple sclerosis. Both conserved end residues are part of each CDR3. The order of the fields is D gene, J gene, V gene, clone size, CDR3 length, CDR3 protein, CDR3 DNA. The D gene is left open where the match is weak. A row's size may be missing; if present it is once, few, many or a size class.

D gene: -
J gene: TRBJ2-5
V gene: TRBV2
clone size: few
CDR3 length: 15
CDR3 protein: CASSDQTGGGETQYF
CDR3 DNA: TGTGCCAGCAGTGATCAAACTGGGGGCGGAGAGACCCAGTACTTC

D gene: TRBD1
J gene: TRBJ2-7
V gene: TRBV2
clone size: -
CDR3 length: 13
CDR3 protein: CASSEDRTYEQYF
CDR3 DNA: TGTGCCAGCAGTGAGGACAGGACCTACGAGCAGTACTTC

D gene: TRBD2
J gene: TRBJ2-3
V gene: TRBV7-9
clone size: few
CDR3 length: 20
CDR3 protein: CASSSQTSGKRRMRTDTQYF
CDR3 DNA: TGTGCCAGCAGTTCTCAGACTAGCGGGAAGAGGAGGATGCGCACAGATACGCAGTATTTT

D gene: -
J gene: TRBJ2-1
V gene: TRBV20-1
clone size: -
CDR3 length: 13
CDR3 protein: CSAWGFLSNEQFF
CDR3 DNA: TGCAGTGCTTGGGGGTTCCTCAGTAATGAGCAGTTCTTC

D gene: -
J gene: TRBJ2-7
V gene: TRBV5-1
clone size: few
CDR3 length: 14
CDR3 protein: CASSLVGSNYEQYF
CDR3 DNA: TGCGCCAGCAGCTTAGTGGGATCCAACTACGAGCAGTACTTC

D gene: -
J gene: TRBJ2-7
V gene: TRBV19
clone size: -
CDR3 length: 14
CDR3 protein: CASSILPGHYEQYF
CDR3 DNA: TGTGCCAGTAGTATCTTACCAGGGCACTACGAGCAGTACTTC

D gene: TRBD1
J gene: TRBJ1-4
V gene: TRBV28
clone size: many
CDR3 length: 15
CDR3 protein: CATNDRGLVNEKLFF
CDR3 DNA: TGTGCCACCAACGATAGGGGGCTGGTTAATGAAAAACTGTTTTTT

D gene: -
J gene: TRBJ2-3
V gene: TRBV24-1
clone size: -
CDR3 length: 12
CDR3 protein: CATSDSEYTQYF
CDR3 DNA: TGTGCCACCAGTGATTCGGAATATACGCAGTATTTT

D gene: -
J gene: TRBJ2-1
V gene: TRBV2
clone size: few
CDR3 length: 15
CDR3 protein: CASSVEISSYNEQFF
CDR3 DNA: TGTGCCAGCAGCGTCGAGATTAGCTCCTACAATGAGCAGTTCTTC

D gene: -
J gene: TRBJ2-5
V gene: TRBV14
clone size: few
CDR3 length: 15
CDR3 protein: CASSQGRGAQETQYF
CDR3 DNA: TGTGCCAGCAGCCAAGGCAGAGGGGCCCAAGAGACCCAGTACTTC

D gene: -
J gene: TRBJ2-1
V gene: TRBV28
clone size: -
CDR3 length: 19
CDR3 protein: CASSPYSVRVTSSYNEQFF
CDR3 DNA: TGTGCCAGCAGCCCATACAGTGTTCGGGTTACTAGCTCCTACAATGAGCAGTTCTTC

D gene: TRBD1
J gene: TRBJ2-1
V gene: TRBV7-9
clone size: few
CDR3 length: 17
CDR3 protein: CASSSGTGGQRLGEQFF
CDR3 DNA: TGTGCCAGCAGCTCCGGGACAGGGGGACAGCGGCTCGGTGAGCAGTTCTTC

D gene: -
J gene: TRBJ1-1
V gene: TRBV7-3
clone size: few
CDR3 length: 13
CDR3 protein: CASSATVNTEAFF
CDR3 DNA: TGTGCCAGCAGCGCGACGGTTAACACTGAAGCTTTCTTT

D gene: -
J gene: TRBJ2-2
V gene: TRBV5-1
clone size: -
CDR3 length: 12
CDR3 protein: CASSFDLGELFF
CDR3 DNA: TGCGCCAGCAGCTTTGATCTCGGGGAGCTGTTTTTT

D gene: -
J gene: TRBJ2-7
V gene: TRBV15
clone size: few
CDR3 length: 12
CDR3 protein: CATSLQGDEQYF
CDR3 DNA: TGTGCCACCAGCTTACAGGGTGACGAGCAGTACTTC

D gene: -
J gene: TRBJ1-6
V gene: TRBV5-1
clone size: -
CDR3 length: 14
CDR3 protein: CASSLQGDNSPLHF
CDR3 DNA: TGCGCCAGCAGCTTGCAAGGGGATAATTCACCCCTCCACTTT

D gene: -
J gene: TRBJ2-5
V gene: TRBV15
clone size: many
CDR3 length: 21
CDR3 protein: CATSRDIRLGLAKRYQETQYF
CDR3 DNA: TGTGCCACCAGCAGAGATATCCGGTTGGGGCTAGCGAAACGATACCAAGAGACCCAGTACTTC

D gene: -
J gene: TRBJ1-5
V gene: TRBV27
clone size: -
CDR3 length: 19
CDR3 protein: CASSLFGLGAVYGNQPQHF
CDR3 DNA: TGTGCCAGCAGTTTATTTGGACTCGGGGCGGTATACGGCAATCAGCCCCAGCATTTT

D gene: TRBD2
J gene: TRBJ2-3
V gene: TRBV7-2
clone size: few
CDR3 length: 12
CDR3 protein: CASSLVAGVTRF
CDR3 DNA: TGTGCCAGCAGCTTAGTAGCGGGAGTGACGCGTTTT

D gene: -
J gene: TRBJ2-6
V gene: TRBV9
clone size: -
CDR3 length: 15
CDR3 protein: CASSVATGGANVLTF
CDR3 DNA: TGTGCCAGCAGCGTAGCTACGGGCGGGGCCAACGTCCTGACTTTC

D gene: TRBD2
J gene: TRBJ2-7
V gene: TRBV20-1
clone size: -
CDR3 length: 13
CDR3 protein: CSARDSGGNEQYF
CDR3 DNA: TGCAGTGCTAGAGACAGCGGGGGGAACGAGCAGTACTTC

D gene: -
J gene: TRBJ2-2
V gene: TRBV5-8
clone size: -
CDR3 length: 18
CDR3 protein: CASSHTGTWVWNTGELFF
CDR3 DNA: TGTGCCAGCAGCCACACAGGGACATGGGTTTGGAACACCGGGGAGCTGTTTTTT

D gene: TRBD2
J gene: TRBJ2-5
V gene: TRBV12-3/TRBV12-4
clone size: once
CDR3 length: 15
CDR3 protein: CASSLAPLGLVTQYF
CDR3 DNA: TGTGCCAGCAGTTTAGCTCCCTTGGGACTAGTTACGCAGTACTTC

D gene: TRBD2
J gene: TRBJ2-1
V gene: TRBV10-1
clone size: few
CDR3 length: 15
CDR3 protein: CATTTSGPSYNEQFF
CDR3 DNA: TGCGCCACCACAACTAGCGGACCGTCCTACAATGAGCAGTTCTTC

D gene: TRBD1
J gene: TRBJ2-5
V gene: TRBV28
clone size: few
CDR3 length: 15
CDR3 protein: CASNRGQGAEETQYF
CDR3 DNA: TGTGCCAGCAACAGGGGACAGGGGGCGGAGGAGACCCAGTACTTC

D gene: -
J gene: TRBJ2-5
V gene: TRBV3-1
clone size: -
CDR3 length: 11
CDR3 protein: CASSQGVSQYF
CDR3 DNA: TGTGCCAGCAGCCAAGGCGTTTCCCAGTACTTC

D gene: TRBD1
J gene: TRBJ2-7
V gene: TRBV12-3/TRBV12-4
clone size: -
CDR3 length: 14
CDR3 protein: CASSLGSGGYEQYF
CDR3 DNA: TGTGCCAGCAGTTTAGGGTCAGGGGGCTACGAGCAGTACTTC

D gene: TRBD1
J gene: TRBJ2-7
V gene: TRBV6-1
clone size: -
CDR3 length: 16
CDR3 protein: CASSEEAGTGSYEQYF
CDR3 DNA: TGTGCCAGCAGTGAAGAAGCCGGGACAGGATCCTACGAGCAGTACTTC

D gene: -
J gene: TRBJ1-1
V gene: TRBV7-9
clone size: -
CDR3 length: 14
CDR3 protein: CASSLVVGVSEAFF
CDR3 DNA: TGTGCCAGCAGCTTAGTGGTTGGGGTCTCTGAAGCTTTCTTT

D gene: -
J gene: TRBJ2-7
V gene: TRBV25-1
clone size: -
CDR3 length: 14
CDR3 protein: CASSEFGGTYEQYF
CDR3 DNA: TGTGCCAGCAGTGAATTCGGAGGAACCTACGAGCAGTACTTC

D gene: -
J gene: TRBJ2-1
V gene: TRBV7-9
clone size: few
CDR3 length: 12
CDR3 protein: CASRTPGGEQFF
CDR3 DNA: TGTGCCAGCAGAACCCCCGGGGGTGAGCAGTTCTTC

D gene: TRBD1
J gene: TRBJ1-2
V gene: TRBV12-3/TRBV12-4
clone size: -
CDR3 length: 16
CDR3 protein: CASSHGDRAPLRGYTF
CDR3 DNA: TGTGCCAGCAGCCACGGGGACAGGGCCCCTCTTAGGGGCTACACCTTC

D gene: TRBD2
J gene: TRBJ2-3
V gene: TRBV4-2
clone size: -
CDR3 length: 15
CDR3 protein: CASSQPGLAADTQYF
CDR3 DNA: TGTGCCAGCAGCCAGCCGGGACTAGCGGCAGATACGCAGTATTTT

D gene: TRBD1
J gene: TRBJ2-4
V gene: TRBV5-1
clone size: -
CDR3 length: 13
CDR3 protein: CASSLEQGDIQYF
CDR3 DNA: TGCGCCAGCAGCTTGGAACAGGGGGACATTCAGTACTTC

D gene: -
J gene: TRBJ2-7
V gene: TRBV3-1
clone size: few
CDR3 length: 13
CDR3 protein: CASSQPRGAEQYF
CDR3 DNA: TGTGCCAGCAGCCAACCGAGGGGAGCCGAGCAGTACTTC

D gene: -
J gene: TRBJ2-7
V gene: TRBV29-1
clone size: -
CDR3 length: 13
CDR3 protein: CSVVSWVLGEQYF
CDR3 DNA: TGCAGCGTTGTCTCCTGGGTACTAGGGGAGCAGTACTTC

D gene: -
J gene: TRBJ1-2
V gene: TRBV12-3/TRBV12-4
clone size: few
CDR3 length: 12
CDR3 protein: CASSFGTHGYTF
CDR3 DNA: TGTGCCAGCAGTTTTGGTACCCACGGCTACACCTTC